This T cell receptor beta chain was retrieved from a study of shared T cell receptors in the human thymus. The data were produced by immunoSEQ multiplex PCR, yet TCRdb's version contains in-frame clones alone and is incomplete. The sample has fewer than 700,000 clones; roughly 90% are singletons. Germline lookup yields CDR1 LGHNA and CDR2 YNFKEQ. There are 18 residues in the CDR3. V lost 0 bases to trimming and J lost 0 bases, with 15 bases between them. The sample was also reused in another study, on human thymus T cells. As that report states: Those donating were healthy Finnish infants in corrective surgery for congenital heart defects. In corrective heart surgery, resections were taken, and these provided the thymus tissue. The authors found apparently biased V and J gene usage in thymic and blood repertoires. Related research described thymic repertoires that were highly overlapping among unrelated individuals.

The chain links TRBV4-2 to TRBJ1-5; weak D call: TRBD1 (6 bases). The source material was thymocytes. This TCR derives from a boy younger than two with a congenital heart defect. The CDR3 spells CASSQDRGGRSSNQPQHF. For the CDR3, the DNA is TGTGCCAGCAGCCAAGATAGGGGGGGTAGAAGTAGCAATCAGCCCCAGCATTTT.